The 14 T cell receptor beta chains below were found in one sample sequenced in a study of blood T cell repertoires in COVID-19. Some clones are missing from TCRdb's copy, which holds only in-frame ones; the method was immunoSEQ multiplex PCR. The sample includes just over 300,000 clones, roughly nine tenths of them seen just once. Sequencing was done on a sample of peripheral blood. These receptors all come from a woman in her 30s with COVID-19, enrolled during active disease.

This rearrangement joins TRBV6-5 to TRBJ1-2; 8 nucleotides line up with TRBD1. The length of the CDR3 is 13 residues. V lost 8 bases, J lost 8 bases, and 10 bases stayed unmatched. Germline V gives CDR1 MNHEY, CDR2 SVGAGI. In nucleotides, the CDR3 is TGTGCCAGCCGGACAGGGCTTAGTGAGGGCTACACCTTC. Protein sequence: CASRTGLSEGYTF.

The chain is built from TRBV19 and TRBJ1-6; TRBD1 matches 9 bases. The J segment lost 3 bases and the V segment lost 4 bases, leaving 4 bases of the junction unmatched. The germline CDR1 and CDR2 sequences are LNHDA and SQIVND (reference sequence). The CDR3 is 16 amino acids. The CDR3 loop is CASSTRDRDYNSPLHF. CDR3 DNA sequence: TGTGCCAGTAGTACGCGGGACAGGGACTATAATTCACCCCTCCACTTT.

The V and J genes are TRBV27 and TRBJ1-4; 8 bases align to TRBD1. The germline gives CDR1 MNHEY, CDR2 SMNVEV (reference sequence). The CDR3 sequence is 19 residues long. V shed 5 bases, J shed 3 bases, and the junction held 17 bases outside the gene matches. The CDR3 nucleotides are TGTGCCAGCAGTCGGAGAATAGCAGGGGGCCACGGTGCTAATGAAAAACTGTTTTTT. Amino acids: CASSRRIAGGHGANEKLFF.

The chain employs TRBV9 and TRBJ1-5; D not certain. CDR3 length: 15 residues. V was shortened by 2 bases and J by 2 bases, with 11 bases between the two germline ends. Germline lookup yields CDR1 SGDLS and CDR2 YYNGEE. This CDR3 is CASSVGGWGNQPQHF. The CDR3 coding sequence is TGTGCCAGCAGCGTTGGCGGATGGGGCAATCAGCCCCAGCATTTT.

This clone came up a few times. The rearrangement joins TRBV11-3 to TRBJ1-2, with unresolved D. The CDR3 has 15 amino acids. Germline CDR1 SGHNT, CDR2 YENEEA. V dropped 3 bases and J dropped 4 bases, with 15 bases sitting between them. The CDR3 nucleotides read TGTGCCAGCAGCTTCGAGGGCGGACGCCCCTATGGCTACACCTTC. This codes for CASSFEGGRPYGYTF. Looking up the rest from reference TRBV11-3 and TRBJ1-2 gives the full variable domain: EAGVVQSPRYKIIEKKQPVAFWCNPISGHNTLYWYLQNLGQGPELLIRYENEEAVDDSQLPKDRFSAERLKGVDSTLKIQPAELGDSAVYLCASSFEGGRPYGYTFGSGTRLTVV.

This chain uses TRBV7-9 with TRBJ1-4, with 7 positions matching TRBD1. Germline assignment: CDR1 SEHNR and CDR2 FQNEAQ (reference sequence). Trimming cost V 5 bases and J 6 bases; bases outside gene matches: 12. CDR3 length equals 16 residues. DNA for the CDR3: TGTGCCAGCAGCCCGGGACAGTCCCAGTGGGATGAAAAACTGTTTTTT. Amino acids: CASSPGQSQWDEKLFF.

This clone came up a few times. The genes are TRBV4-2 and TRBJ1-5, with D unresolved. Germline V gene lookup returns CDR1 LGHNA and CDR2 YNFKEQ. The CDR3 runs to 14 residues. V was clipped by 0 bases and J by 4 bases, with 7 bases between them. DNA of the CDR3: TGTGCCAGCAGCCAAGATAGAGGAAATCAGCCCCAGCATTTT. Protein sequence: CASSQDRGNQPQHF.

The chain joins TRBV5-4 to TRBJ2-4; D not certain. The CDR3 runs 16 residues. CDR1 and CDR2 (germline): SGHNT, YYREEE (reference sequence). V shed 1 base and J shed 0 bases, with 11 bases lying between them. CDR3 DNA sequence: TGTGCCAGCAGCTTGTCCCTCCTAGGAGCCAAAAACATTCAGTACTTC. Protein: CASSLSLLGAKNIQYF.

This clone turned up a few times. The chain carries TRBV6-6 and TRBJ2-1; D is uncertain. Germline V gene data show CDR1 as MNHNY and CDR2 as SVGAGI (reference sequence). The CDR3 consists of 13 residues. Trimming cost V 2 bases and J 7 bases, with 9 bases left between them. The CDR3 reads CASSYETQNEQFF. DNA of the CDR3: TGTGCCAGCAGTTACGAGACTCAAAATGAGCAGTTCTTC.

Here the CDR3 DNA reads TGCGCCAGCAGCTCGCGGACAGGGACGGACTATGGCTACACCTTC. It translates to CASSSRTGTDYGYTF. The chain uses TRBV5-1 and TRBJ1-2; 8 bases match TRBD1. Losses at the gene ends were 3 bases for V and 3 bases for J; bases not matched to a gene: 7. Per germline, CDR1 SGHRS and CDR2 YFSETQ. This CDR3 region has 15 residues.

V usage is TRBV6-5 and J usage is TRBJ2-3; 8 bases map to TRBD2. The V gene's germline CDR1 is MNHEY and CDR2 SVGAGI. This CDR3 is 15 amino acids long. V was clipped by 3 bases and J by 0 bases; unmatched bases: 2. The CDR3 DNA reads as TGTGCCAGCAGTTATGAGCGGGGGAGCACAGATACGCAGTATTTT. It translates to CASSYERGSTDTQYF.

The chain carries TRBV5-1 and TRBJ2-1, with 7 bases lining up with TRBD1. This CDR3 comprises 17 residues. Per the germline V gene, CDR1 is SGHRS and CDR2 is YFSETQ. The ends lost 4 bases at V and 0 bases at J; junction bases unmatched: 10. CDR3 amino acids: CASSDRDSAYSYNEQFF. The CDR3 DNA reads as TGCGCCAGCAGCGACAGGGATAGCGCCTACTCCTACAATGAGCAGTTCTTC.

This chain connects TRBV18 to TRBJ2-3, with 8 bases that match TRBD2. The germline CDR1 and CDR2 sequences are KGHSH and LQKENI. V gave up 0 bases and J gave up 6 bases; unmatched junction bases: 5. CDR3 length: 15 amino acids. The CDR3 DNA sequence: TGTGCCAGCTCACCACCCAGCGGGGGCGGGGATACGCAGTATTTT. Translation gives CASSPPSGGGDTQYF.

The rearrangement uses TRBV12-3 or TRBV12-4 and TRBJ1-2; D is unclear. Between the trimmed V and J ends, which lost 1 base and 4 bases, there was a span of 7 bases. The CDR3 is made up of 13 amino acids. CDR3 sequence: CASSLGAAYGYTF. CDR3 DNA: TGTGCCAGCAGTTTAGGAGCGGCCTATGGCTACACCTTC.